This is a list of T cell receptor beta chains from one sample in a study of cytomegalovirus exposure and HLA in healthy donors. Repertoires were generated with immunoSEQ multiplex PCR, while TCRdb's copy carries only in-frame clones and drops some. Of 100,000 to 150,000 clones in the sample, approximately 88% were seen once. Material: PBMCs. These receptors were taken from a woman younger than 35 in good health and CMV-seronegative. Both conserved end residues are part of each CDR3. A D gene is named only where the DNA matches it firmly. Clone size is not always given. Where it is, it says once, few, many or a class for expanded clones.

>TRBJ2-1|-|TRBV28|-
TGTGCCAGCAGTCTGACAGGTTACAATGAGCAGTTCTTC
CASSLTGYNEQFF
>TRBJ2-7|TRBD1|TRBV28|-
TGTGCCAGCAGTTTATTGTCCTGGACAGGGATCTCCGAGCAGTACTTC
CASSLLSWTGISEQYF
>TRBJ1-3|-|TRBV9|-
TGTGCCAGCAGCGTGTCGCTACGGGGGTCCGGAAACACCATATATTTT
CASSVSLRGSGNTIYF
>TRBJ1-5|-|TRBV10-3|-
TGTGCCATCAGTGCCCGAATCCTCTTAGAAAATCAGCCCCAGCATTTT
CAISARILLENQPQHF
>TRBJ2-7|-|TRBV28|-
TGTGCCAGCAGCTTTACCCTACGAGGGCAGTACTTC
CASSFTLRGQYF
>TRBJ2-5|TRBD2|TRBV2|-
TGTGCCAGCAGTGTATCCTCCTTAATAGCGGGCCAAGAGACCCAGTACTTC
CASSVSSLIAGQETQYF
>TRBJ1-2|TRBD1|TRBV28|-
TGTGCCAGCAGCCACGCCGGGACAGTCTATGGCTACACCTTC
CASSHAGTVYGYTF
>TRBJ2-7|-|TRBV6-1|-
TGTGCCAGCAGTGTACAGGGAGCGGGGTCCTACGAGCAGTACTTC
CASSVQGAGSYEQYF
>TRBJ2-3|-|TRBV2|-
TGTGCCAGCAGACCTACTTTTGCGAGTATCGCTACGCAGTATTTT
CASRPTFASIATQYF
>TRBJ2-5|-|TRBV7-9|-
TGTGCCAGCAGCTTGTTTAGCGGCCAAGAGACCCAGTACTTC
CASSLFSGQETQYF
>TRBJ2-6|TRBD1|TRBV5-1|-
TGCGCCAGCAGTTTTGGGACAGGGAGTTCCTCTGGGGCCAACGTCCTGACTTTC
CASSFGTGSSSGANVLTF
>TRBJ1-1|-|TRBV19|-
TGTGCCAGTAGTATAATAGGGAGGGTTACCACTGAAGCTTTCTTT
CASSIIGRVTTEAFF
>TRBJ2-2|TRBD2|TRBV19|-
TGTGCCAGTAGTGCAACTAGCGGGAGTTATACCGGGGAGCTGTTTTTT
CASSATSGSYTGELFF
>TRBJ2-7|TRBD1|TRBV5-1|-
TGCGCCAGCAGCCGTGGACAGGGGCCGTACGAGCAGTACTTC
CASSRGQGPYEQYF
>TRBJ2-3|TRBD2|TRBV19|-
TGTGCCAGTAGTATCGCGGGAGTTAGGACAGATACGCAGTATTTT
CASSIAGVRTDTQYF
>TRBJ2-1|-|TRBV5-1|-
TGCGCCAGCAGCTTGGGGGTAGGGGGAACTTACAATGAGCAGTTCTTC
CASSLGVGGTYNEQFF
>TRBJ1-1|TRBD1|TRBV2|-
TGTGCCAGCAGTGACCCGGACAGGATGAACACTGAAGCTTTCTTT
CASSDPDRMNTEAFF
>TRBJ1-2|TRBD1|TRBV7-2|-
TGTGCCAGCAGCCAGACAGGGGTAGGAGGCTACACCTTC
CASSQTGVGGYTF
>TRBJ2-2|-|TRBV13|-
TGTGCCAGCAGCTTAGAAGGGAGCACCGGGGAGCTGTTTTTT
CASSLEGSTGELFF
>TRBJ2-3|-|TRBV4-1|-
TGCGCCAGCGGAAGGGGGGGACATACGCAGTATTTT
CASGRGGHTQYF
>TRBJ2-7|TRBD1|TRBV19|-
TGTGCCAGTAGGGCAACGGGGACAGGGGCCTACGAGCAGTACTTC
CASRATGTGAYEQYF
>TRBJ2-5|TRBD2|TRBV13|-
TGTGCCAGCAGCTCGGTAGCGGGTCAAGAGACCCAGTACTTC
CASSSVAGQETQYF
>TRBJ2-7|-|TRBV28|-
TGTGCCAGCAGTTCAGGGGCAGGCTTTTACGAGCAGTACTTC
CASSSGAGFYEQYF
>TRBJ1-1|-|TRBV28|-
TGTGCCAGCACCTTAGGGGGACGTGTCACTGAAGCTTTCTTT
CASTLGGRVTEAFF
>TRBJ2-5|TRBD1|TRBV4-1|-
TGCGCCAGCAGCCCCGAGGGGGCGGAGACCCAGTACTTC
CASSPEGAETQYF
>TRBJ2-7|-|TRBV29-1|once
TGCAGCGTCGTCGGGGTAGAGCGGCCCTACGAGCAGTACTTC
CSVVGVERPYEQYF
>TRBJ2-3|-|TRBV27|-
TGTGCCAGCAGTTTGGGGCCCTTGGTCACAGATACGCAGTATTTT
CASSLGPLVTDTQYF
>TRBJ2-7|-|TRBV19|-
TGTGCCAGTAGTATTGGGGCAGGAACCACCTACGAGCAGTACTTC
CASSIGAGTTYEQYF
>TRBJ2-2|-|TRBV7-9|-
TGTGCCAGCAGCCTAACGGGGACCGGGGAGCTGTTTTTT
CASSLTGTGELFF
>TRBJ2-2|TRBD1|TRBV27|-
TGTGCCAGGACACCGGGACAGGGGAACACCGGGGAGCTGTTTTTT
CARTPGQGNTGELFF
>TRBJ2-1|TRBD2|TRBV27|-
TGTGCCAGCAGTTTTGGCGGGAGTTCCTACAATGAGCAGTTCTTC
CASSFGGSSYNEQFF
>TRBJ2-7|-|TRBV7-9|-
TGTGCCAGCAGCTCGGGACTTTCCTACGAGCAGTACTTC
CASSSGLSYEQYF
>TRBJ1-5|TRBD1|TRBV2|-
TGTGCCAGCAGTACAACAGGGGGAGGTCAGCCCCAGCATTTT
CASSTTGGGQPQHF
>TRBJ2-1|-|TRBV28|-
TGTGCCAGCATAAACCCGGAGTACAATGAGCAGTTCTTC
CASINPEYNEQFF
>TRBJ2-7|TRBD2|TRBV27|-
TGTGCCAGCAGTTCCCAACCATCTAGCGGGATAGTCCCTATCTACGAGCAGTACTTC
CASSSQPSSGIVPIYEQYF
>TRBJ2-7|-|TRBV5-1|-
TGCGCCAGCAGCCTCCGTGTCAACTTGCTTGAGCAGTACTTC
CASSLRVNLLEQYF
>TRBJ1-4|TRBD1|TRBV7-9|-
TGTGCCAGCAGCGCGAGACAGGGCGTCGATGAAAAACTGTTTTTT
CASSARQGVDEKLFF
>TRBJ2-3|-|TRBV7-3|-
TGTGCCAGCAGCCCTCGAGGTGGACTCCGACCGCGCACAGATACGCAGTATTTT
CASSPRGGLRPRTDTQYF
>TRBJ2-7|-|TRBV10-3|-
TGTGCCATCAGTGAGGACACTTCCTACGAGCAGTACTTC
CAISEDTSYEQYF
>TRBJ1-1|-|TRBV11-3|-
TGTGCCAGCACTAAGGGGATGAACACTGAAGCTTTCTTT
CASTKGMNTEAFF